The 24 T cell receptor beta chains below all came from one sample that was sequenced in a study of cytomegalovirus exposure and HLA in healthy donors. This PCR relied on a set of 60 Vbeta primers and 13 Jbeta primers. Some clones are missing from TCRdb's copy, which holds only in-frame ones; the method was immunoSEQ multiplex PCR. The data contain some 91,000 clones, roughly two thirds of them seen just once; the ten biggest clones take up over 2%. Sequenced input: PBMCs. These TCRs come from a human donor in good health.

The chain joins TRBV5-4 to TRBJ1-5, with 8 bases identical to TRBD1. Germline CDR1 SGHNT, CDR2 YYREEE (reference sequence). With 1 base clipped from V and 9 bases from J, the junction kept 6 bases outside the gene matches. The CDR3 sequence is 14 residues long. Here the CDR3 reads CASSLQGAAGPQHF. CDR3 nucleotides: TGTGCCAGCAGCTTGCAGGGGGCCGCAGGGCCCCAGCATTTT.

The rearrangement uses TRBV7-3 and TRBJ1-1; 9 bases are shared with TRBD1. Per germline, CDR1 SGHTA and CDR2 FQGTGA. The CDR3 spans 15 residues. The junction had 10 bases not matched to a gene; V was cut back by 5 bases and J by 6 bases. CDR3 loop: CASSPGRDRVSEAFF. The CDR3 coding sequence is TGTGCCAGCAGCCCGGGGAGGGACAGGGTGTCTGAAGCTTTCTTT.

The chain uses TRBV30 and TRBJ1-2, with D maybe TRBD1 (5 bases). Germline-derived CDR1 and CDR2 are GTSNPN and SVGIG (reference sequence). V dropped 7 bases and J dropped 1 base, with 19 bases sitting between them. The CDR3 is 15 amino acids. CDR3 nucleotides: TGTGCCTTTATGGCCTCCGACAGAAATAACTATGGCTACACCTTC. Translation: CAFMASDRNNYGYTF.

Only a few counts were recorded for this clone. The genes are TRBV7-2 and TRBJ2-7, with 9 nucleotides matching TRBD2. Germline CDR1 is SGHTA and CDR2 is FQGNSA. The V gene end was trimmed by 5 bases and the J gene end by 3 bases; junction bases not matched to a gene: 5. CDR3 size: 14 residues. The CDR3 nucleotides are TGTGCCAGCAGCCTTTCGCGGGGGGGCTACGAGCAGTACTTC. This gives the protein CASSLSRGGYEQYF.

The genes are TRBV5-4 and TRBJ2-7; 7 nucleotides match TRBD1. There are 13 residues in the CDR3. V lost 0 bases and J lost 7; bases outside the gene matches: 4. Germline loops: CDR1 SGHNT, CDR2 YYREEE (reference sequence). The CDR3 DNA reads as TGTGCCAGCAGCTTGGAGACAGGGCGGGAGCAGTACTTC. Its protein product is CASSLETGREQYF.

CDR3 coding DNA: TGTGCCAGCAGCTTAGAGGGGGACGGCTCACCCCTCCACTTT. As protein: CASSLEGDGSPLHF. This chain uses TRBV7-9 with TRBJ1-6; maybe TRBD1 (6 bases). The germline V and J ends were trimmed by 1 base and 10 bases, with 11 bases remaining between them. The V gene's germline CDR1 is SEHNR and CDR2 FQNEAQ (reference sequence). This CDR3 comprises 14 residues.

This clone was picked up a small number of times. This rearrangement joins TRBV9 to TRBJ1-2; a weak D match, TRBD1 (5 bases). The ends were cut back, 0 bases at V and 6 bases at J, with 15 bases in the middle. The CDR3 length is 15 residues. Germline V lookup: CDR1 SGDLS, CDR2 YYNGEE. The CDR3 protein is CASSVDPGGGNGYTF. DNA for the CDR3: TGTGCCAGCAGCGTAGATCCGGGGGGGGGTAATGGCTACACCTTC. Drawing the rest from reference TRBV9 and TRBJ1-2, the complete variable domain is DSGVTQTPKHLITATGQRVTLRCSPRSGDLSVYWYQQSLDQGLQFLIQYYNGEERAKGNILERFSAQQFPDLHSELNLSSLELGDSALYFCASSVDPGGGNGYTFGSGTRLTVV.

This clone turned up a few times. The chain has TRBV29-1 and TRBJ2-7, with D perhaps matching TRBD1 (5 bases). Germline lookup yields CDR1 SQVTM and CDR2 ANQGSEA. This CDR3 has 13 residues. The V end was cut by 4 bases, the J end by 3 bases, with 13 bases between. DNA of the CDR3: TGCAGCGTTGCCCAGACAGTAAACTACGAGCAGTACTTC. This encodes CSVAQTVNYEQYF.

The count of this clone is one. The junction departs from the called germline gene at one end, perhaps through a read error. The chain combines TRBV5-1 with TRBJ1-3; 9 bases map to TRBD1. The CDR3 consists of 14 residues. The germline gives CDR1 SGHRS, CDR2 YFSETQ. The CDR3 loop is CASSSPGQGNAIYF. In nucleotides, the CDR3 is TGCGCCAGCAGCTCTCCGGGACAGGGAAACGCCATATATTTT. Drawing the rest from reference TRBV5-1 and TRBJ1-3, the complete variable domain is KAGVTQTPRYLIKTRGQQVTLSCSPISGHRSVSWYQQTPGQGLQFLFEYFSETQRNKGNFPGRFSGRQFSNSRSEMNVSTLELGDSALYLCASSSPGQGNAIYFGEGSWLTVV.

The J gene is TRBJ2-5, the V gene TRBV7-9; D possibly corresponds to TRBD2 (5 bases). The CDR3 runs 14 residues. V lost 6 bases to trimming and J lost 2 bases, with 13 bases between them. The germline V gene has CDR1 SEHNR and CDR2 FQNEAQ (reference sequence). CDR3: CASSHRTGQETQYF. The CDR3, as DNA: TGTGCCAGCAGTCACCGGACGGGACAAGAGACCCAGTACTTC.

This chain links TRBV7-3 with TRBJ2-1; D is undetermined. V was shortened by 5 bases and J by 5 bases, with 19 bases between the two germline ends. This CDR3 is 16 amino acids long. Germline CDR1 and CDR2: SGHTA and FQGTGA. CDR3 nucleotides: TGTGCCAGCAGCCCCCAGGCCCGCGAACTCCACAATGAGCAGTTCTTC. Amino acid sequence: CASSPQARELHNEQFF.

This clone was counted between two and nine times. The CDR3 reads CASSPHTGENTEAFF. CDR3 bases: TGTGCCAGCTCACCACATACAGGAGAGAACACTGAAGCTTTCTTT. The chain recombines TRBV18 with TRBJ1-1; D perhaps matches TRBD1 (5 bases). This CDR3 region has 15 residues. The V end was cut by 1 base, the J end by 1 base, with 10 bases between. The germline V gene encodes CDR1 KGHSH and CDR2 LQKENI.

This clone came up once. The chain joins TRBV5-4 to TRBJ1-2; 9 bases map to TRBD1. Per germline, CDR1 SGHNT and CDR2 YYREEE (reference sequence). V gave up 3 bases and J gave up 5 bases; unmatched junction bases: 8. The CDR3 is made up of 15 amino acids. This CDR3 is CASSSGTGREYGYTF. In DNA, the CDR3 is TGTGCCAGCAGCTCAGGGACAGGGCGTGAGTATGGCTACACCTTC.

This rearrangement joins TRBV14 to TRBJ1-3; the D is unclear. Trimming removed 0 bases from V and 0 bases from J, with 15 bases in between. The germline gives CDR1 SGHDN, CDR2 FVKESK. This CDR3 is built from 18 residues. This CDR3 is CASSQEASELSSGNTIYF. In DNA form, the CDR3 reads TGTGCCAGCAGCCAAGAAGCGTCGGAACTCAGCTCTGGAAACACCATATATTTT.

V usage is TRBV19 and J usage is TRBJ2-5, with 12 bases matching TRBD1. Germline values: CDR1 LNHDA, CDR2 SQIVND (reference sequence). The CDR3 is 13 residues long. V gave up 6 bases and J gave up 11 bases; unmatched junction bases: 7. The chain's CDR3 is CASSPGQGAIQYF. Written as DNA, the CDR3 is TGTGCCAGTAGCCCGGGACAGGGGGCGATTCAGTACTTC.

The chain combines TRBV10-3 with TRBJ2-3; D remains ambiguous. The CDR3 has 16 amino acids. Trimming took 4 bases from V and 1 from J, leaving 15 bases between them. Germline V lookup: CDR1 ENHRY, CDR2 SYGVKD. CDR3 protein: CAISGLRNRGTDTQYF. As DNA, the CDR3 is TGTGCCATCAGTGGCCTCAGGAACAGAGGCACAGATACGCAGTATTTT.

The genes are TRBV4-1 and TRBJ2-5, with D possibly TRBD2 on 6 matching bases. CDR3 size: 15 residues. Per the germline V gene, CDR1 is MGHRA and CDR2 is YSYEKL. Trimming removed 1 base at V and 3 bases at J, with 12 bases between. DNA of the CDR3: TGCGCCAGCAGCCAAGTCGGGGGAGGTGAAGAGACCCAGTACTTC. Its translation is CASSQVGGGEETQYF.

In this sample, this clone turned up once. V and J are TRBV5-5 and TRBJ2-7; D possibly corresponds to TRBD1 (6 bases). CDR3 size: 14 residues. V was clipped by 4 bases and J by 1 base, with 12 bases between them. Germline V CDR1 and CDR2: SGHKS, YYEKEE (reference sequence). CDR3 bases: TGTGCCAGCAGCCCTGTTACAGGGTCCTACGAGCAGTACTTC. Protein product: CASSPVTGSYEQYF.

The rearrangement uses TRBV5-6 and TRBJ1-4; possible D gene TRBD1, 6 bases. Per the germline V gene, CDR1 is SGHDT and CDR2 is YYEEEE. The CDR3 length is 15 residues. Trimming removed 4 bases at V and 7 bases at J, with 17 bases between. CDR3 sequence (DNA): TGTGCCAGCAGCGCGGTACAGGGCGGGGGTGAAAAACTGTTTTTT. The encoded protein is CASSAVQGGGEKLFF.

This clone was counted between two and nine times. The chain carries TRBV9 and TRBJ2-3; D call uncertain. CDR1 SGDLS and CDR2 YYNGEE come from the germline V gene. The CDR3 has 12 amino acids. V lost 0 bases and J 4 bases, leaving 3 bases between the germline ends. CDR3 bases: TGTGCCAGCAGCGTAGGAGCAGATACGCAGTATTTT. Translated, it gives CASSVGADTQYF.

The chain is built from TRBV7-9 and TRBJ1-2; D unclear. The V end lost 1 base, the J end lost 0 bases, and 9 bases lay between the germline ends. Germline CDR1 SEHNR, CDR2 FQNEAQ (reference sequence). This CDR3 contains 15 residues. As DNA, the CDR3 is TGTGCCAGCAGCTTAGTATCAGAAGCTAACTATGGCTACACCTTC. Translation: CASSLVSEANYGYTF.

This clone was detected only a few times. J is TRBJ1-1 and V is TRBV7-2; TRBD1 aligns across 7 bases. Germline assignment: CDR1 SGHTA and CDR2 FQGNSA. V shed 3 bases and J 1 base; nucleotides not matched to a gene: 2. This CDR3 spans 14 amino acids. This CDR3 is CASSFGTANTEAFF. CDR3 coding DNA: TGTGCCAGCAGCTTTGGGACAGCGAACACTGAAGCTTTCTTT.

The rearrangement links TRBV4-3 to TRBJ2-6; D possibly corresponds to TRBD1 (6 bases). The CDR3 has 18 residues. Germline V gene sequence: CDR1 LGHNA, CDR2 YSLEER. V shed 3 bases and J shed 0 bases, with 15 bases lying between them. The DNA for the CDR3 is TGCGCCAGCAGCCAGGGTCGGGACACCAACTCTGGGGCCAACGTCCTGACTTTC. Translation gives CASSQGRDTNSGANVLTF.

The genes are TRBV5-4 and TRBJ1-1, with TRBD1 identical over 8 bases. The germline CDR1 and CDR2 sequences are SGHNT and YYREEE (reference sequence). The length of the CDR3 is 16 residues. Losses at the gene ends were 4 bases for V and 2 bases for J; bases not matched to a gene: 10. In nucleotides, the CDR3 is TGTGCCAGCAGCGACCGGAGAACAGGGGGAAACACTGAAGCTTTCTTT. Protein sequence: CASSDRRTGGNTEAFF.